Each of the 22 T cell receptor beta chains below was sequenced from the same sample in a study of cytomegalovirus exposure and HLA in healthy donors. 13 Jbeta primers and 60 Vbeta primers were used for the PCR. Using immunoSEQ multiplex PCR, the repertoire was profiled, and TCRdb retains in-frame clones only, with some absent. The sample lists some 110,000 clones; about 80% were seen once. The sample consisted of PBMCs. These receptor sequences come from a man aged 25 to 40 in good health and CMV-seronegative.

The CDR3 DNA follows: TGCGCCAGCAGCCCGGCGGACAGGGAAGTCGTCGGCTACACCTTC. It codes for CASSPADREVVGYTF. The chain combines TRBV4-3 with TRBJ1-2; TRBD1 agrees at 8 bases. CDR1 and CDR2 from the germline V gene are LGHNA and YSLEER. J was trimmed by 8 bases and V by 4 bases; bases with no gene match: 12. The CDR3 is 15 amino acids.

The chain uses TRBV12-5 and TRBJ2-1; D uncertain. Germline CDR1 and CDR2: LGHNT and FRNRAP. Trimming pared 5 bases from V and 5 bases from J, leaving 13 bases between. This CDR3 region has 14 residues. CDR3 nucleotides: TGTGCTAGTGGTGCGCCCGCGGCAAACAATGAGCAGTTCTTC. Translating it yields CASGAPAANNEQFF.

A few counts support this clone. This rearrangement joins TRBV21-1 to TRBJ1-4; the table's D call of TRBD1 was not tested on the DNA. TRBV21-1 is a recognized pseudogene. The CDR3 has 17 amino acids. The CDR3 spells CASSRVPGQGLKEKLFF. The CDR3 region has the DNA TGTGCCAGCAGCAGAGTCCCGGGACAGGGTTTAAAGGAAAAACTGTTTTTT.

The V and J genes are TRBV18 and TRBJ1-5; maybe TRBD1 (6 bases). The ends were cut back, 9 bases at V and 12 bases at J, with 21 bases in the middle. This CDR3 contains 13 residues. Germline CDR1 is KGHSH and CDR2 is LQKENI. CDR3 nucleotides: TGTGCCAGTCGCAGGGGACCCGGGACGGACCAGCATTTT. Its translation: CASRRGPGTDQHF.

The chain has TRBV6-1 and TRBJ1-2; the match to TRBD1 covers 8 bases. Losses at the gene ends were 2 bases for V and 8 bases for J; bases not matched to a gene: 19. This CDR3 spans 18 amino acids. CDR1 and CDR2 (germline): MNHNS, SASEGT. The CDR3 loop is CASSETRTGTGTMFGYTF. The CDR3 nucleotides are TGTGCCAGCAGTGAAACACGCACCGGGACAGGTACTATGTTCGGCTACACCTTC.

The chain employs TRBV10-3 and TRBJ2-4; the D gene is possibly TRBD1 (6 bases). This CDR3 has 11 amino acids. Per the germline V gene, CDR1 is ENHRY and CDR2 is SYGVKD. The V end was cut by 6 bases, the J end by 14 bases, with 14 bases between. The CDR3, as DNA: TGTGCCATCAGACAGGGAGAAAGGGAGTACTTC. This codes for CAIRQGEREYF.

This chain links TRBV2 with TRBJ2-1; possibly TRBD1 for D (5 bases). Per the germline V gene, CDR1 is SNHLY and CDR2 is FYNNEI. V lost 0 bases and J 6 bases, leaving 6 bases between the germline ends. The CDR3 extends over 13 amino acids. This CDR3 is CASSEARVNEQFF. CDR3 sequence (DNA): TGTGCCAGCAGTGAAGCCAGGGTCAATGAGCAGTTCTTC.

This clone was counted between two and nine times. This rearrangement joins TRBV30 to TRBJ1-2; 10 nucleotides line up with TRBD1. With 2 bases clipped from V and 7 bases from J, the junction kept 4 bases outside the gene matches. Germline V gives CDR1 GTSNPN, CDR2 SVGIG (reference sequence). The CDR3 runs 13 residues. The CDR3 region is CAWSSTGGVGYTF. CDR3 DNA sequence: TGTGCCTGGAGTTCGACAGGGGGCGTTGGCTACACCTTC.

The chain couples TRBV9 to TRBJ1-1, with D tentatively TRBD1 (5 bases). This CDR3 contains 14 residues. Germline V gene lookup returns CDR1 SGDLS and CDR2 YYNGEE. V was trimmed by 0 bases and J by 7 bases, leaving 13 bases between them. The chain's CDR3 is CASSVGSQGSEAFF. In nucleotides, the CDR3 is TGTGCCAGCAGCGTAGGGAGTCAGGGTAGTGAAGCTTTCTTT. The full variable domain, rest sourced from reference TRBV9 and TRBJ1-1, is DSGVTQTPKHLITATGQRVTLRCSPRSGDLSVYWYQQSLDQGLQFLIQYYNGEERAKGNILERFSAQQFPDLHSELNLSSLELGDSALYFCASSVGSQGSEAFFGQGTRLTVV.

V and J are TRBV5-1 and TRBJ2-1, with TRBD1 matching over 12 bases. The CDR3 consists of 14 residues. V lost 3 bases, J lost 8 bases, and 3 bases stayed unmatched. In germline, CDR1 is SGHRS, CDR2 YFSETQ. The CDR3 coding sequence is TGCGCCAGCAGCTCGGGACAGGGGGCGGATGAGCAGTTCTTC. This sequence encodes CASSSGQGADEQFF.

This chain links TRBV27 with TRBJ1-3; 8 bases are a match to TRBD1. Germline CDR1 and CDR2: MNHEY and SMNVEV (reference sequence). Trimming at V came to 3 bases and at J to 4 bases, leaving 5 bases not matched to a gene. CDR3 length equals 15 residues. CDR3 sequence (DNA): TGTGCCAGCAGTTTCCAGGGGGCAACAGGAAACACCATATATTTT. Protein product: CASSFQGATGNTIYF.

The CDR3 DNA reads TGCGCCAGCAGCTCCGGCCAGCGGGGACGCACAGATACGCAGTATTTT. Protein product: CASSSGQRGRTDTQYF. The chain is built from TRBV5-1 and TRBJ2-3; 7 bases agree with TRBD2. This CDR3 has 16 residues. Germline CDR1 is SGHRS and CDR2 is YFSETQ. Trimming cost V 3 bases and J 1 base; bases outside gene matches: 8.

The genes are TRBV30 and TRBJ2-7; 8 bases map to TRBD2. Germline V gives CDR1 GTSNPN, CDR2 SVGIG (reference sequence). This CDR3 spans 13 amino acids. V trimming: 4 bases; J trimming: 9 bases; junction bases outside the gene matches: 11. CDR3 sequence reads: CAWTTQGRGGQYF. The CDR3 DNA is TGTGCCTGGACCACTCAAGGTCGGGGGGGGCAGTACTTC.

This sequence joins TRBV28 and TRBJ1-1; D not resolved. Deletions cut 3 bases from V and 6 bases from J, with 11 bases between. The CDR3 consists of 13 residues. CDR1 and CDR2 from the germline V gene are MDHEN and SYDVKM. DNA of the CDR3: TGTGCCAGCAGTTTTTGGTTACGGGCTGAAGCTTTCTTT. Amino acid sequence: CASSFWLRAEAFF.

A few counts support this clone. The DNA of the CDR3 is TGTGCCAGTAGTACCCCAGGGCAGCCCCAGCATTTT. This codes for CASSTPGQPQHF. The chain joins TRBV19 to TRBJ1-5; D possibly corresponds to TRBD1 (5 bases). CDR3 size: 12 residues. The germline CDR1 and CDR2 sequences are LNHDA and SQIVND (reference sequence). V was clipped by 4 bases and J by 7 bases, with 8 bases between them.

The V gene is TRBV5-1, the J gene TRBJ1-1; 7 bases are a match to TRBD1. Germline CDR1 reads SGHRS; CDR2 reads YFSETQ. After removal of 2 bases from V and 6 bases from J, the junction contained 7 bases not matched to a gene. The CDR3 runs to 14 residues. The DNA for the CDR3 is TGCGCCAGCAGCTTAGGACAGGAGATGGCTGAAGCTTTCTTT. The encoded protein is CASSLGQEMAEAFF.

The chain couples TRBV19 to TRBJ1-1; D remains ambiguous. The germline CDR1 and CDR2 sequences are LNHDA and SQIVND (reference sequence). Trimming stripped 3 bases from V and 7 bases from J, with 12 bases between. The CDR3 has 13 residues. DNA of the CDR3: TGTGCCAGTAGTATGGCGGCAGCCGTTGAAGCTTTCTTT. Encoded protein: CASSMAAAVEAFF.

Turning to this clone: The conserved final phenylalanine or tryptophan is absent from the CDR3, which likely points to a read error. This chain links TRBV6-5 with TRBJ2-3, with 13 bases identical to TRBD2. Germline CDR1 is MNHEY and CDR2 is SVGAGI. Trimming removed 7 bases from V and 6 bases from J; junction bases left unmatched: 7. This CDR3 spans 15 amino acids. In DNA form, the CDR3 reads TGTGCCAGCAAAGGACTAGCGGGAGTCGTCGATACGCAGTATGTT. As protein: CASKGLAGVVDTQYV.

This clone occurred a few times. The chain links TRBV5-5 to TRBJ1-2; D gene ambiguous. Germline V gives CDR1 SGHKS, CDR2 YYEKEE (reference sequence). The CDR3 runs 14 residues. V lost 0 bases and J lost 6, with 12 bases in between. CDR3: CASSLEAASHGYTF. CDR3 coding DNA: TGTGCCAGCAGCTTGGAGGCAGCTAGCCATGGCTACACCTTC.

J is TRBJ1-1 and V is TRBV6-1; maybe TRBD1 (5 bases). The CDR3 extends over 14 amino acids. The germline V gene encodes CDR1 MNHNS and CDR2 SASEGT. V was pared by 8 bases and J by 6 bases, with 19 bases between. The CDR3: CASPEAGRGSEAFF. The CDR3 nucleotides read TGTGCCAGCCCCGAGGCGGGGCGCGGCTCTGAAGCTTTCTTT.

The chain uses TRBV29-1 and TRBJ1-4, with D tentatively TRBD1 (5 bases). The germline V gene encodes CDR1 SQVTM and CDR2 ANQGSEA. With 6 bases removed from V and 1 base from J, the gap between germline ends came to 12 bases. The CDR3 has 14 amino acids. CDR3 residues: CSVLPGETNEKLFF. The CDR3, as DNA: TGCAGCGTCCTTCCGGGGGAAACTAATGAAAAACTGTTTTTT.

The chain combines TRBV6-6 with TRBJ2-7; TRBD1 aligns across 7 bases. V lost 5 bases and J lost 7; bases outside the gene matches: 2. The CDR3 has 11 residues. Germline V lookup: CDR1 MNHNY, CDR2 SVGAGI (reference sequence). The chain's CDR3 is CASSPQGEQYF. As DNA, the CDR3 is TGTGCCAGCAGTCCACAGGGGGAGCAGTACTTC.